The present entry profiles one T cell receptor (beta chain) with its context. Its antigen is currently unknown. The sample originates from a study of CD8 T cells in ankylosing spondylitis. TCRdb used MiXCR to reprocess the 5' RACE reads, holding one entry per CDR3 protein. The sample has some 250,000 distinct CDR3 sequences, about 10% seen once; the top ten hold approximately 6.6%. The length of the CDR3 is 20 residues. Trimming left V 0 bases short and J 0 bases short, with 18 bases between. The germline V gene has CDR1 MGHRA and CDR2 YSYEKL. Whole-study findings and limits: Disease-associated clonotypes exhibited CD8+ identity and were relatively infrequent in peripheral blood. What seemed typical of ankylosing spondylitis blood was a TCR beta motif built from about 8 highly homologous variants. Matched synovial fluid from ankylosing spondylitis patients was reported to be enriched for disease-linked clones.

The V and J genes are TRBV4-1 and TRBJ2-6; D is ambiguous. Sequencing used blood, either unsorted or a sorted T cell fraction (not recorded which). The receptor was isolated from a male donor with ankylosing spondylitis or in good health (not recorded which). The CDR3 here is CASSQERQVLALSGANVLTF. In DNA, the CDR3 is TGCGCCAGCAGCCAAGAGCGTCAGGTCCTTGCCCTCTCTGGGGCCAACGTCCTGACTTTC.